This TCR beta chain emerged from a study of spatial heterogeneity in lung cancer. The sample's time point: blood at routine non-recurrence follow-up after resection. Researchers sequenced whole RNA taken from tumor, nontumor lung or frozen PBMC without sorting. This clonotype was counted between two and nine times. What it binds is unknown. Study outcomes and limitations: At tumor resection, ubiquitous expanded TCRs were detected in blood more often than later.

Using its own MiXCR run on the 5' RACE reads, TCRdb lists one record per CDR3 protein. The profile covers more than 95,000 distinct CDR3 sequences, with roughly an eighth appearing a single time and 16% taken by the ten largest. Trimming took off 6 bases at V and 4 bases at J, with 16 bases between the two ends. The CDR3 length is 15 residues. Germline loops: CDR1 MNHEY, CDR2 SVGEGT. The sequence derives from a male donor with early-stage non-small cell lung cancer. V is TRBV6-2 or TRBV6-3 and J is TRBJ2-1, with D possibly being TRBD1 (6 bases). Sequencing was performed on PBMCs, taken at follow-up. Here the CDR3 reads CASSPSGVVYNEQFF. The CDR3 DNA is TGTGCCAGCAGCCCCTCAGGGGTAGTATACAATGAGCAGTTCTTC.